What follows describes a single TCR beta chain. Its antigen is not identified. The data were obtained in a study of cytomegalovirus exposure and HLA in healthy donors. General study results and limits: An analysis was carried out at a later point. It showed that HLA-associated TCR beta chains were more clonally expanded than equally common non-associated chains. According to the study, roughly 180 TCR beta chains were cytomegalovirus-associated.

The primer mix had 60 Vbeta and 13 Jbeta primers. Sequencing was performed with immunoSEQ multiplex PCR; in TCRdb, only in-frame clones are kept and a portion is missing. In the table there are 150,000 to 170,000 clones, around 79% of which are singletons. V lost 0 bases and J lost 3; bases outside the gene matches: 2. The CDR3 sequence is 14 residues long. The germline gives CDR1 SGDLS, CDR2 YYNGEE. The V and J genes are TRBV9 and TRBJ2-7; 8 bases agree with TRBD2. This sequence originates from a man younger than 45 in good health and CMV-seropositive. The sequencing sample was made of PBMCs. The CDR3 nucleotides are TGTGCCAGCAGCGTAGCCACTAGCGGCTACGAGCAGTACTTC. It encodes CASSVATSGYEQYF.